Here is one TCR beta chain with its context. Its antigen is not yet known. One base away there is no much larger clone; base qualities are not given. Unmatched junction bases come to 9, with V trimmed by 5 bases and J by 7 bases. The germline V gene (reference sequence) specifies DFQATT as CDR1 and SNEGSKA as CDR2. There are 15 amino acids in the CDR3, from cysteine to phenylalanine inclusive. Just CDR3 DNA is preserved here, 45 bases in frame from base 1. Peripheral blood CD8+ and CD4+ T cells from healthy donors, Susac syndrome patients and multiple sclerosis patients were profiled using high-throughput TCR beta sequencing. Multiple sclerosis controls were treatment-naive patients with stable or active relapsing-remitting disease fulfilling revised McDonald criteria. Bulk CD8+ and CD4+ T cells were purified by magnetic negative isolation, whereas CD8+ TEMRA cells were enriched by FACS. Blood was collected in EDTA tubes and processed within 24 hours, with PBMCs isolated through density gradient centrifugation. PBMCs intended for TCR sequencing were cryopreserved in liquid nitrogen and were subsequently thawed in a 37 degrees C water bath. The sorted or isolated CD4+, CD8+ and CD8+ TEMRA cells had a purity of 90% or higher.

The record originates from a study of CD8 T cells in Susac syndrome (dated by TCRdb to about 2019). In terms of the full investigation: Whether CD8+ T cell activation and differentiation in Susac syndrome was antigen driven was tested using repertoire sequencing.

What the study reported, not specific to this receptor: The number of individuals in the TCR sequencing and HLA analysis was acknowledged as relatively small.

RNA was extracted using the RNeasy kit, and roughly 0.45 to 1 ug of the RNA was reverse transcribed with random hexamers. The immunoSEQ multiplex PCR assay, covering 54 Vbeta and 13 Jbeta segments, was used to amplify TCR beta CDR3 regions. To correct PCR amplification bias, a synthetic template baseline was used for both primer optimization and computational correction. The study's own analysis went as follows. Only productive sequences were kept, with reads annotated to V, D and J genes according to IMGT and analyzed in immunoSEQ Analyzer. To calculate clonality, Shannon entropy was normalized by log2 of the number of productive unique sequences and then subtracted from one. Public and private clones were assessed among the 100 most prevalent clones of each patient and control. Clones were defined as Susac-specific when absent from the healthy and MS cohorts, from over a thousand published viral clones and from other ImmuneACCESS disease sequences. TCRdb reanalyzed the raw reads on its own, using fastp at Q25 for trimming and MiXCR for clone calling, and kept in-frame beta chains. Each record represents a unique CDR3 protein, reported with the most common genes and DNA among its rows. For this entry, the V and J calls and clone size follow TCRdb and not the study's own pipeline. Across this sample there are about 210,000 distinct CDR3 sequences, with 95% seen only once. The ten top clones hold around 0.082% of the sample.

The V and J genes are TRBV20-1 and TRBJ2-3; TRBD2 matches 13 bases in the middle. The sample comprised CD4+ T cells from PBMCs. This receptor was taken from a human donor with multiple sclerosis. CDR3 region: CSARLAGGPLNTQYF. The DNA sequence is given as TGCAGTGCTCGACTAGCGGGGGGCCCCTTAAATACGCAGTATTTT.